The source of this T cell receptor beta chain is a study of blood T cell repertoires in COVID-19. Original data processing: For nucleated cells, counts were estimated from reference gene primer amplification. Here immunoSEQ multiplex PCR was the method, and the copy in TCRdb shows in-frame clones only, minus some. The V and J calls and clone size are taken from that table; D and trimming were inferred from the DNA. The sample has about 200,000 clones; 86% are singletons. Participants spanned ages 18 to 89 years and resided in about 25 US areas. The TCR was taken from a woman younger than 45 who had been exposed to COVID-19. What was sequenced was PBMCs or T cells enriched from blood (not recorded which).

The CDR3 reads CSASQGRGYTF. Written as DNA, the CDR3 is TGCAGTGCTTCCCAGGGGAGAGGCTACACCTTC. This rearrangement joins TRBV20-1 to TRBJ1-2, with D possibly being TRBD1 (6 bases). Looked up from germline, CDR1 is DFQATT and CDR2 is SNEGSKA (reference sequence). Trimming removed 5 bases from V and 8 bases from J, with 12 bases in between. The CDR3 covers 11 residues.